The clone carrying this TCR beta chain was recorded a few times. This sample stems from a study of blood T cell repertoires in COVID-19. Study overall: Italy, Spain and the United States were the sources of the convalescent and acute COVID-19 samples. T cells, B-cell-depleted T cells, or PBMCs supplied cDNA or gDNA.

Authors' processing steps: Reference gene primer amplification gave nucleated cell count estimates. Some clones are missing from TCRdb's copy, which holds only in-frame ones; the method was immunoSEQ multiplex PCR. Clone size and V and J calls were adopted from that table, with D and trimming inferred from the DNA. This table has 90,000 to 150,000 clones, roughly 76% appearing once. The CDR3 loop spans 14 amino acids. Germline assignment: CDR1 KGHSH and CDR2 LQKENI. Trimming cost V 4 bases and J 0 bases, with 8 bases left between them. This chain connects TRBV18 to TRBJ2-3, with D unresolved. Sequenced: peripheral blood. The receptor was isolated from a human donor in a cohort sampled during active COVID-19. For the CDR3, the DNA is TGTGCCAGCTCACGATCGACTAGCACAGATACGCAGTATTTT. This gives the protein CASSRSTSTDTQYF.